This TCR beta chain derives from a study of cytomegalovirus exposure and HLA in healthy donors. The PCR ran on 60 Vbeta and 13 Jbeta primers. Here immunoSEQ multiplex PCR was the method, and the copy in TCRdb shows in-frame clones only, minus some. The repertoire includes approximately 140,000 clones, 65% to 80% of them detected once, and approximately 1.5% sits in the top ten. Germline loops: CDR1 GTSNPN, CDR2 SVGIG (reference sequence). This CDR3 spans 13 amino acids. V lost 5 bases and J lost 6; bases outside the gene matches: 6. This TCR came from a woman aged 18-35 years in good health and CMV-seronegative. Input material: PBMCs. The rearrangement links TRBV30 to TRBJ2-2; 7 positions match TRBD2. CDR3 DNA: TGTGCCTGGGGGAGGGAAGGGTCCGGGGAGCTGTTTTTT. Its translation is CAWGREGSGELFF.